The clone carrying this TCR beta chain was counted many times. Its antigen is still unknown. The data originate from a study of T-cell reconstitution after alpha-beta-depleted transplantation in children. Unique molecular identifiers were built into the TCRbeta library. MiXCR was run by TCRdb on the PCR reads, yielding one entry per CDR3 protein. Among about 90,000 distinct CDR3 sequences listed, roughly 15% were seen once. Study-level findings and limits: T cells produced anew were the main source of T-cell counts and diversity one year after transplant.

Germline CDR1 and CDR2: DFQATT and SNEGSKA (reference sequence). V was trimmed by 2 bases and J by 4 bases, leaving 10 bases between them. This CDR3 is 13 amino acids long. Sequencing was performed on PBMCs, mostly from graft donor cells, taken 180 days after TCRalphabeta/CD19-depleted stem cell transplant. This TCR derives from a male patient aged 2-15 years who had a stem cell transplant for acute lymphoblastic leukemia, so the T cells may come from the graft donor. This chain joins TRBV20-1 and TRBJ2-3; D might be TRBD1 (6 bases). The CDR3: CSARIQGPDTQYF. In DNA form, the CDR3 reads TGCAGTGCTAGAATACAGGGCCCAGATACGCAGTATTTT.